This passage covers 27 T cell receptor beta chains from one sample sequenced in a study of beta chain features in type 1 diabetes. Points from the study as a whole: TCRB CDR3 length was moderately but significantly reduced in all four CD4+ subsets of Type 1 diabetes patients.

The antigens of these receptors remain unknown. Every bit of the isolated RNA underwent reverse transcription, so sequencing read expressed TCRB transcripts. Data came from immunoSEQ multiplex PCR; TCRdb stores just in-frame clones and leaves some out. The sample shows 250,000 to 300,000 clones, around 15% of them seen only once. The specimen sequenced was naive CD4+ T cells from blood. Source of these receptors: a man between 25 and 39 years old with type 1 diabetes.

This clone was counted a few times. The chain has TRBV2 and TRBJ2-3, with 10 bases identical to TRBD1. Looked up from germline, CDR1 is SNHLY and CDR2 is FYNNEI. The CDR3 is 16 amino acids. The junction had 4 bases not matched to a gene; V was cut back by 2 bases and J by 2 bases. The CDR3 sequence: CASSEMGQGLTDTQYF. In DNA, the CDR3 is TGTGCCAGCAGTGAAATGGGACAGGGGCTCACAGATACGCAGTATTTT. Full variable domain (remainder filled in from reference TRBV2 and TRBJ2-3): EPEVTQTPSHQVTQMGQEVILRCVPISNHLYFYWYRQILGQKVEFLVSFYNNEISEKSEIFDDQFSVERPDGSNFTLKIRSTKLEDSAMYFCASSEMGQGLTDTQYFGPGTRLTVL.

In nucleotides, the CDR3 is TGTGCCAGTAGTATAGCGGGACCGGGGGGCACAGATACGCAGTATTTT. It specifies CASSIAGPGGTDTQYF. The V gene is TRBV19, the J gene TRBJ2-3, with a tentative D call TRBD2 (6 bases). Germline V gives CDR1 LNHDA, CDR2 SQIVND (reference sequence). The CDR3 is 16 residues long. Between the trimmed V and J ends, which lost 1 base and 1 base, there was a span of 12 bases. Full variable domain (rest looked up from reference TRBV19 and TRBJ2-3): DGGITQSPKYLFRKEGQNVTLSCEQNLNHDAMYWYRQDPGQGLRLIYYSQIVNDFQKGDIAEGYSVSREKKESFPLTVTSAQKNPTAFYLCASSIAGPGGTDTQYFGPGTRLTVL.

The DNA of the CDR3 is TGTGCCAGCAGCCAAGAAACTAGCGGTGGGGAGCTGTTTTTT. Translation: CASSQETSGGELFF. The genes are TRBV4-2 and TRBJ2-2, with TRBD2 matching 8 bases. CDR1 LGHNA and CDR2 YNFKEQ come from the germline V gene. The ends lost 0 bases at V and 8 bases at J; junction bases unmatched: 2. The length of the CDR3 is 14 residues.

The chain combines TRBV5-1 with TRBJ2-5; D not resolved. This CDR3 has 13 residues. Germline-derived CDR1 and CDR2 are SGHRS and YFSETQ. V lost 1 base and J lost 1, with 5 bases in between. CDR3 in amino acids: CASSLTVQETQYF. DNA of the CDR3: TGCGCCAGCAGCTTGACGGTCCAAGAGACCCAGTACTTC. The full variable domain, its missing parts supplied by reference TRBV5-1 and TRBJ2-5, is KAGVTQTPRYLIKTRGQQVTLSCSPISGHRSVSWYQQTPGQGLQFLFEYFSETQRNKGNFPGRFSGRQFSNSRSEMNVSTLELGDSALYLCASSLTVQETQYFGPGTRLLVL.

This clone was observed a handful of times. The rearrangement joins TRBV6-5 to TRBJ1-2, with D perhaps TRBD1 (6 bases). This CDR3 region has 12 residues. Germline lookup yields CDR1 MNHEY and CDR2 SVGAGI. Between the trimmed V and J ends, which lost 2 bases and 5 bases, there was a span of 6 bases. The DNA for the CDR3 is TGTGCCAGCAGTTACACAGGGTATGGCTACACCTTC. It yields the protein CASSYTGYGYTF.

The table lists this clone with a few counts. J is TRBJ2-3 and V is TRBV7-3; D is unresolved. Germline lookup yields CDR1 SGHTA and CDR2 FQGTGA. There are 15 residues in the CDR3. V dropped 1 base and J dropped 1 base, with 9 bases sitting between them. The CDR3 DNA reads TGTGCCAGCAGCTTAAGTCTCAGCGGCACAGATACGCAGTATTTT. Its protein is CASSLSLSGTDTQYF.

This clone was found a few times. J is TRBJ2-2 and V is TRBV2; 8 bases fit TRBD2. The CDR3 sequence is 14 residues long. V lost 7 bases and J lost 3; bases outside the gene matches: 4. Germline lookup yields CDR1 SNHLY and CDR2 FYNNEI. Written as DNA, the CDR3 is TGTGCCAGCAACCTAGCGGGCCACACCGGGGAGCTGTTTTTT. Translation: CASNLAGHTGELFF.

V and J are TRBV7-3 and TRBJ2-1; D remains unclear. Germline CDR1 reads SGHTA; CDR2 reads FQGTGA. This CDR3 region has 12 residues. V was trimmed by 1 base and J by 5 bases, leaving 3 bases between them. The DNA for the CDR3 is TGTGCCAGCAGCTTAAACAACAATGAGCAGTTCTTC. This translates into CASSLNNNEQFF.

CDR3 nucleotide sequence: TGTGCCAGCAGCACTCCGACGGGGACTGAAGCTTTCTTT. It codes for CASSTPTGTEAFF. The genes are TRBV14 and TRBJ1-1; D not resolved. V shed 5 bases and J shed 5 bases, with 12 bases lying between them. This CDR3 is 13 amino acids long. Germline-derived CDR1 and CDR2 are SGHDN and FVKESK.

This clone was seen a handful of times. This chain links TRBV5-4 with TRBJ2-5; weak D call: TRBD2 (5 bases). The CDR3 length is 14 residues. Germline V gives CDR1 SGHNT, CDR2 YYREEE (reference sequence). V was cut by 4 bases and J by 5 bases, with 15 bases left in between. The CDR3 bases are TGTGCCAGCAGCGAGGACTTACGGCGGGAGACCCAGTACTTC. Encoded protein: CASSEDLRRETQYF.

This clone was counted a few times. DNA for the CDR3: TGTGCCAGCAGTTTAGGGCGGGAGTTCAACGAGCAGTACTTC. It translates to CASSLGREFNEQYF. The gene calls are TRBV28 and TRBJ2-7; 7 bases are a match to TRBD2. Germline V lookup: CDR1 MDHEN, CDR2 SYDVKM. The V and J ends lost 2 bases and 5 bases, in that order; junction bases with no gene match: 6. The CDR3 covers 14 residues.

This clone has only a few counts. DNA of the CDR3: TGTGCCAGCAGTGTACTAGCGGGAGGTGGAGAGACCCAGTACTTC. Its protein is CASSVLAGGGETQYF. The chain has TRBV2 and TRBJ2-5; 12 positions agree with TRBD2. The CDR3 length is 15 residues. The ends lost 4 bases at V and 4 bases at J; junction bases unmatched: 4. Germline V lookup: CDR1 SNHLY, CDR2 FYNNEI.

The CDR3 DNA is TGTGCCTGGAGTAGACTAGCGGGGGGGTTAGATACGCAGTATTTT. It is translated as CAWSRLAGGLDTQYF. The chain has TRBV30 and TRBJ2-3; TRBD2 matches at 14 bases. This CDR3 region has 15 residues. Germline V gene sequence: CDR1 GTSNPN, CDR2 SVGIG (reference sequence). The trim removed 2 bases at V and 5 bases at J, leaving 3 bases unmatched.

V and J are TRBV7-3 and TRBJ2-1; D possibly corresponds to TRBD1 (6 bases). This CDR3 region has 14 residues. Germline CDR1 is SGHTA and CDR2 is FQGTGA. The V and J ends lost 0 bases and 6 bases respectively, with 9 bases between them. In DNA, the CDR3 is TGTGCCAGCAGCTTAACGGGGGCAGGCAATGAGCAGTTCTTC. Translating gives CASSLTGAGNEQFF.

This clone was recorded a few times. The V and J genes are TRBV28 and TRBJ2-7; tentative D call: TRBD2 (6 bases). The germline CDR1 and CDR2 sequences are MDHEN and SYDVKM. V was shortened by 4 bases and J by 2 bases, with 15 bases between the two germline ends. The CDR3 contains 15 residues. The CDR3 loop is CASSSAPPSAYEQYF. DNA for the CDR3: TGTGCCAGCAGTTCGGCCCCCCCTAGCGCCTACGAGCAGTACTTC. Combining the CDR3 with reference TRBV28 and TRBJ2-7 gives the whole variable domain DVKVTQSSRYLVKRTGEKVFLECVQDMDHENMFWYRQDPGLGLRLIYFSYDVKMKEKGDIPEGYSVSREKKERFSLILESASTNQTSMYLCASSSAPPSAYEQYFGPGTRLTVT.

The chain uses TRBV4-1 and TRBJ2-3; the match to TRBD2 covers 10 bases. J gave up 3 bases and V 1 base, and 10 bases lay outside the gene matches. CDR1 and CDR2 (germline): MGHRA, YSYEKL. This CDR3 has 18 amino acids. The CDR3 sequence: CASSQGSSGRASTDTQYF. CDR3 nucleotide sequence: TGCGCCAGCAGCCAAGGATCGAGCGGGAGGGCCTCAACAGATACGCAGTATTTT.

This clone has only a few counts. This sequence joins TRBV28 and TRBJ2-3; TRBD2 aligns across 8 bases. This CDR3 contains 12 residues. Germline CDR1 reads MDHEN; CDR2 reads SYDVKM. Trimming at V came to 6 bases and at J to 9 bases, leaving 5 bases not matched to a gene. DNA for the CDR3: TGTGCCAGCAGCTCAAGCGGGAGCACGCAGTATTTT. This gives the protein CASSSSGSTQYF.

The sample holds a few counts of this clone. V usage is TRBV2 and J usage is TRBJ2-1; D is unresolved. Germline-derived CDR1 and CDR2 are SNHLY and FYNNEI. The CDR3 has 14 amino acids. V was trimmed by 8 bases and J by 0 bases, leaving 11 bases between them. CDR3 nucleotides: TGTGCCAGCTTAATGGAGAGCTCCTACAATGAGCAGTTCTTC. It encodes CASLMESSYNEQFF.

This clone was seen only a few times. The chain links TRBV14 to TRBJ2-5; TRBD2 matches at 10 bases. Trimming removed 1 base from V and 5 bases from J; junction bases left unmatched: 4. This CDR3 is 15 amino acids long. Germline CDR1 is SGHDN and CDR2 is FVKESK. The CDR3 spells CASSQVTAGGETQYF. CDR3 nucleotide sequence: TGTGCCAGCAGCCAAGTCACAGCGGGAGGGGAGACCCAGTACTTC.

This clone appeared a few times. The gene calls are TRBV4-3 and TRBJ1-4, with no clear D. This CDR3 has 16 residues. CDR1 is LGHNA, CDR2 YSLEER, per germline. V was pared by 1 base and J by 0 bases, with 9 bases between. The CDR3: CASSQGPFATNEKLFF. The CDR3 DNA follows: TGCGCCAGCAGCCAAGGGCCCTTTGCAACTAATGAAAAACTGTTTTTT.

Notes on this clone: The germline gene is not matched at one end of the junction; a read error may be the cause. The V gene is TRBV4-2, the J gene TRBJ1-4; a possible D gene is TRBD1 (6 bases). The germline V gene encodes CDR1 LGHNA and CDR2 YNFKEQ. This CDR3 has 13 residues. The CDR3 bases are TGTGCCAACAGCGGACGGGACAACGAAAAACTGTTTTTT. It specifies CANSGRDNEKLFF.

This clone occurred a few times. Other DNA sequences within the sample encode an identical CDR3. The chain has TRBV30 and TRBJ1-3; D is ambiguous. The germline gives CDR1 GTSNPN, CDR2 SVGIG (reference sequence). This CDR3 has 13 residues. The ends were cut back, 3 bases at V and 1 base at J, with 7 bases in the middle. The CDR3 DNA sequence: TGTGCCTGGAGAGCGGTATCTGGAAACACCATATATTTT. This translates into CAWRAVSGNTIYF. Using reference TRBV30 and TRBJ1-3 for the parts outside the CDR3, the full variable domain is SQTIHQWPATLVQPVGSPLSLECTVEGTSNPNLYWYRQAAGRGLQLLFYSVGIGQISSEVPQNLSASRPQDRQFILSSKKLLLSDSGFYLCAWRAVSGNTIYFGEGSWLTVV.

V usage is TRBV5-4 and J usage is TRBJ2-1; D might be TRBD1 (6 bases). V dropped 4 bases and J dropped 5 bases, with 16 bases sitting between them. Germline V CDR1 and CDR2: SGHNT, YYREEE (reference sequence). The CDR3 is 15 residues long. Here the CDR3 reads CASSPYRVGNNEQFF. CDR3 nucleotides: TGTGCCAGCAGCCCCTACAGGGTAGGTAACAATGAGCAGTTCTTC.

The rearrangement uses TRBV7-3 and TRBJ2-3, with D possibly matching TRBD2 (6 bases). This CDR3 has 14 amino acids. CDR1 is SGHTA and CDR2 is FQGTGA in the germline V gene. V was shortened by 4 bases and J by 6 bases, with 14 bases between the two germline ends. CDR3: CASSYSGPRDTQYF. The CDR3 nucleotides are TGTGCCAGCAGCTATAGCGGTCCCAGGGATACGCAGTATTTT.

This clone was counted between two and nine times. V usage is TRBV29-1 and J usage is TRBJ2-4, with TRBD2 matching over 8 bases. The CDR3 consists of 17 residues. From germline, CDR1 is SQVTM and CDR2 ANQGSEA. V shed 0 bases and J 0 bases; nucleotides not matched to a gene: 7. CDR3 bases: TGCAGCGTTGAAGATCCCCCGGGGGGGCTAGCCAAAAACATTCAGTACTTC. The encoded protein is CSVEDPPGGLAKNIQYF.

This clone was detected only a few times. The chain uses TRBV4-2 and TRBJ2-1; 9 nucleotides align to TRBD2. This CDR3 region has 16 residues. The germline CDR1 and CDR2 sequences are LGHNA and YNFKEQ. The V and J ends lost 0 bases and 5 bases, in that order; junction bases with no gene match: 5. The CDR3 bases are TGTGCCAGCAGCCAAGAGAGCGGGAGGTTTGACAATGAGCAGTTCTTC. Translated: CASSQESGRFDNEQFF.

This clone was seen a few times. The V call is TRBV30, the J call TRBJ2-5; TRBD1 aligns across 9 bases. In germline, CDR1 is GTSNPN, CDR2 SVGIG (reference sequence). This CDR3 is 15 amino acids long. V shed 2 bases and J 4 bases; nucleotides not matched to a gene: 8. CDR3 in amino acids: CAWSRGQGRAETQYF. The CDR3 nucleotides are TGTGCCTGGAGTCGGGGACAGGGTCGGGCAGAGACCCAGTACTTC.